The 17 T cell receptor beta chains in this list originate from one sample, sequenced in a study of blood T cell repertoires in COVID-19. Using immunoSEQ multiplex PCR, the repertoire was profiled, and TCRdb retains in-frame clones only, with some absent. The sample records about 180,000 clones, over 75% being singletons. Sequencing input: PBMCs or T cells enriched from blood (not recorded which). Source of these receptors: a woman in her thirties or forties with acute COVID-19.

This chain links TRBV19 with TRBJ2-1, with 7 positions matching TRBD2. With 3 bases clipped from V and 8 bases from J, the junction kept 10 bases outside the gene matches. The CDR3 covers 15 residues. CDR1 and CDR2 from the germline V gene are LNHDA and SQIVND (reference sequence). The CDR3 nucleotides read TGTGCCAGTAGTATGGGGTTGGGGACTACCGATGAGCAGTTCTTC. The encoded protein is CASSMGLGTTDEQFF.

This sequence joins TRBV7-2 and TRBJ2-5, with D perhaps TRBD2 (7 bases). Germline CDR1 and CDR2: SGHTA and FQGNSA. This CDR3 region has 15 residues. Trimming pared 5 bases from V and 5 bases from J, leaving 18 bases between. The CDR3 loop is CASSARGASGETQYF. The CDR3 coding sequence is TGTGCCAGCAGCGCTCGGGGGGCTAGTGGGGAGACCCAGTACTTC.

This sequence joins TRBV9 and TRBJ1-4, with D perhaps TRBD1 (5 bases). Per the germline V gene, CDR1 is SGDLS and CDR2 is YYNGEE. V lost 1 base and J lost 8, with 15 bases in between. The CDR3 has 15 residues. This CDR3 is CASSVQSQGNEKLFF. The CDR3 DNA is TGTGCCAGCAGCGTACAGTCGCAGGGTAACGAAAAACTGTTTTTT.

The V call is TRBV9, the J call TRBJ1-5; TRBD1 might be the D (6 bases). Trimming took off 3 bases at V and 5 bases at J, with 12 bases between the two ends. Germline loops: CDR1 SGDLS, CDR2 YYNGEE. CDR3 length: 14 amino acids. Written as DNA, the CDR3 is TGTGCCAGCAGCGCCCAGGGGTTTCATCAGCCCCAGCATTTT. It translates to CASSAQGFHQPQHF.

The CDR3 sequence: CASSLLPGQGYIQYF. The CDR3 coding sequence is TGTGCCAGTAGTCTTTTACCGGGACAGGGATACATTCAGTACTTC. The genes are TRBV19 and TRBJ2-4; 9 bases align to TRBD1. Trimming removed 5 bases from V and 8 bases from J; junction bases left unmatched: 10. CDR1 is LNHDA, CDR2 SQIVND, per germline (reference sequence). The CDR3 extends over 15 amino acids.

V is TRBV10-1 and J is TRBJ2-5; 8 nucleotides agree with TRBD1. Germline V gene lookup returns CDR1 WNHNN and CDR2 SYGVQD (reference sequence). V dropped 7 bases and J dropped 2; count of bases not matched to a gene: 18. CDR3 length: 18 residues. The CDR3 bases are TGCGCCAGCAAGAAACTTACAGGGGGGCGGAAGGGGCAAGAGACCCAGTACTTC. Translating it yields CASKKLTGGRKGQETQYF.

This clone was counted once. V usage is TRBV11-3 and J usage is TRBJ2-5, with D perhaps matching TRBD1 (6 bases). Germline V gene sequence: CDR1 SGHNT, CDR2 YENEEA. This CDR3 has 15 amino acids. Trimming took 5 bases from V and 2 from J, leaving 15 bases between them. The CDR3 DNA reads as TGTGCCAGCAGCAGATCTGGGACATATCAAGAGACCCAGTACTTC. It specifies CASSRSGTYQETQYF. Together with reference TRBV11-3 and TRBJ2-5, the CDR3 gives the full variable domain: EAGVVQSPRYKIIEKKQPVAFWCNPISGHNTLYWYLQNLGQGPELLIRYENEEAVDDSQLPKDRFSAERLKGVDSTLKIQPAELGDSAVYLCASSRSGTYQETQYFGPGTRLLVL.

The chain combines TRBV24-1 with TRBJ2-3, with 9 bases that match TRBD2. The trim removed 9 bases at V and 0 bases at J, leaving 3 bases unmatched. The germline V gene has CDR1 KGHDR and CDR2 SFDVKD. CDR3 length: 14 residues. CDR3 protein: CATGGRGSTDTQYF. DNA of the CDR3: TGTGCCACCGGCGGGAGGGGTAGCACAGATACGCAGTATTTT.

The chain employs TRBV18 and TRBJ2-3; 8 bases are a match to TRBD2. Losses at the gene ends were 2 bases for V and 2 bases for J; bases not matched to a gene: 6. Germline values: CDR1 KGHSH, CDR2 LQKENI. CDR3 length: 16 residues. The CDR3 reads CASSPRLAINTDTQYF. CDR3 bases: TGTGCCAGCTCACCAAGACTAGCGATTAACACAGATACGCAGTATTTT.

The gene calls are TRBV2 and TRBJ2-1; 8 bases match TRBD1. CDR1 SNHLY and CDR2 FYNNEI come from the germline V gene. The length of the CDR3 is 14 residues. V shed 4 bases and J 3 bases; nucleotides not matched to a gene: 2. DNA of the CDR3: TGTGCCAGCAGTGGAACAGGGGGCTACAATGAGCAGTTCTTC. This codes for CASSGTGGYNEQFF.

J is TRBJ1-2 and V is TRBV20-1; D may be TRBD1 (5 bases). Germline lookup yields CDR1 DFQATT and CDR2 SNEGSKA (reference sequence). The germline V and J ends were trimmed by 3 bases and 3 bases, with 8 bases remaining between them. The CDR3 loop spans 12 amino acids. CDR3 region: CSASLGDYGYTF. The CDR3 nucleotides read TGCAGTGCTAGTTTAGGGGACTATGGCTACACCTTC.

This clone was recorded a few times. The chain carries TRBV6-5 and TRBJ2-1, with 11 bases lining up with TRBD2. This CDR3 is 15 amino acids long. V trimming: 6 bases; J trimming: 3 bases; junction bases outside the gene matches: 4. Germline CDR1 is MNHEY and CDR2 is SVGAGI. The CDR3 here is CASSAGLADYNEQFF. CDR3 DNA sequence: TGTGCCAGCAGCGCGGGACTAGCGGACTACAATGAGCAGTTCTTC.

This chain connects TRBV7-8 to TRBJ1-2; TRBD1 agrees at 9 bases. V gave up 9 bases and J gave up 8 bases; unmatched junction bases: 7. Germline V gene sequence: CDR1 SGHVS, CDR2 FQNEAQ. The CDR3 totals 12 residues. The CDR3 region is CASKQGAEGYTF. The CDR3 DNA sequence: TGTGCCAGTAAACAGGGGGCGGAGGGCTACACCTTC.

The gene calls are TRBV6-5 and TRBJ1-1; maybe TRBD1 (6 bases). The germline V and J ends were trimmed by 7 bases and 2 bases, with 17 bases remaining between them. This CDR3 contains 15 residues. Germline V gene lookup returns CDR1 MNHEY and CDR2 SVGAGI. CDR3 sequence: CASTTSGQFNTEAFF. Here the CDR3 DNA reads TGTGCCAGCACTACAAGCGGACAGTTCAACACTGAAGCTTTCTTT.

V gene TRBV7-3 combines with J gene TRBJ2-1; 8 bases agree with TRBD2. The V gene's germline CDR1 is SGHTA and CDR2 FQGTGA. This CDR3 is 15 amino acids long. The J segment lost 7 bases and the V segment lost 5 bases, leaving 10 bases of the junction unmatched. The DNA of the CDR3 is TGTGCCAGCAGCCAGGCGTCAGCGGGAGAGAATGAGCAGTTCTTC. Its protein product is CASSQASAGENEQFF. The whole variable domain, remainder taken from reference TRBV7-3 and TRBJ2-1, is GAGVSQTPSNKVTEKGKYVELRCDPISGHTALYWYRQSLGQGPEFLIYFQGTGAADDSGLPNDRFFAVRPEGSVSTLKIQRTERGDSAVYLCASSQASAGENEQFFGPGTRLTVL.

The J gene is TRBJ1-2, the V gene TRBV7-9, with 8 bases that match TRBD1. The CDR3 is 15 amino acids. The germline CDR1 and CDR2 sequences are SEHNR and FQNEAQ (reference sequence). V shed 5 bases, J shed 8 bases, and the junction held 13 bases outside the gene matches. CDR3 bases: TGTGCCAGCAGCACTCCACTTGGGACAGGCGGCGGCTACACCTTC. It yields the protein CASSTPLGTGGGYTF.

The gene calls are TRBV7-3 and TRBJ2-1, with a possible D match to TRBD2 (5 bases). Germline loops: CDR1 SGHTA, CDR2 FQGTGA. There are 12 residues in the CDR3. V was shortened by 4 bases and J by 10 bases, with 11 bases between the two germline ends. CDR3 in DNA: TGTGCCAGCAGCTCTGAGGGAGACGAGCAGTTCTTC. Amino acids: CASSSEGDEQFF.